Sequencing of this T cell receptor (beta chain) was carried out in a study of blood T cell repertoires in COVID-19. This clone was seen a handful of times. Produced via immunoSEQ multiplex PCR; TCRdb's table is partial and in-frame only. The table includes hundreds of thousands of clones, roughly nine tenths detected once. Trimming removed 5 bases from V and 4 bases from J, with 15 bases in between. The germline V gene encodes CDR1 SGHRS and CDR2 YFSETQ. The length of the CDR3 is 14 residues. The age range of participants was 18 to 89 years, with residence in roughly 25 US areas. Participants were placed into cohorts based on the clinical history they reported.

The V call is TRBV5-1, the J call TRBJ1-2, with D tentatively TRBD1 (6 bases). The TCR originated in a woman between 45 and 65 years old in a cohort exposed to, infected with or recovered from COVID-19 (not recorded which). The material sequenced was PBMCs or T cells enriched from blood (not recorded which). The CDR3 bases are TGCGCCAGCAGTTCCGGGACAAAAGTCTATGGCTACACCTTC. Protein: CASSSGTKVYGYTF.